Reported below is one T cell receptor beta chain. The target antigen is unknown. This sample stems from a study of blood T cells in healthy people across ages. The ends were cut back, 5 bases at V and 5 bases at J, with 16 bases in the middle. The CDR3 covers 16 residues. Germline CDR1 and CDR2: SGHAT and FQNNGV. Then a second PCR, running about 6 to 11 cycles, was carried out with a sample-barcoded 5' primer and a J-beta primer mix. MiXCR was run by TCRdb on the 5' RACE reads, yielding one entry per CDR3 protein. The sample lists almost 1 million distinct CDR3 sequences; just over 50% were seen once. Each of the donors had about 9.9 milliliters of peripheral blood drawn into EDTA-treated Vacutainer tubes. Study conclusions and caveats: Long-lived donors carried more naive CD4+ cells and greater diversity than aged donors. The percentage of naive T cells correlated strongly with TCR beta diversity.

The sequencing sample was made of blood. The chain uses TRBV11-2 and TRBJ1-6; TRBD1 might be the D (5 bases). The source is a woman aged 55-75 years in good health. The CDR3 sequence is CASSTPRSGHNSPLHF. The CDR3 coding sequence is TGTGCCAGCAGCACTCCTCGATCGGGGCATAATTCACCCCTCCACTTT.